This T cell receptor beta chain originates from a study of follicular helper T cells after annual influenza vaccination. In this sample, this clone turned up once. The assay was immunoSEQ multiplex PCR, and TCRdb's table has in-frame clones only and misses some. Of 2,000 to 2,500 clones listed, about 77% are singletons. Per the germline V gene, CDR1 is MNHNS and CDR2 is SASEGT. Trimming removed 5 bases at V and 4 bases at J, with 8 bases between. The CDR3 has 12 residues. Stated time point: 2015-2016 season, pre-vaccination. Donors were community-dwelling with no influenza vaccine in the prior 6 months. Donors with HIV/AIDS, active malignancy, immunomodulators or active illness were excluded.

This sequence joins TRBV6-1 and TRBJ1-1; no clear D. The material sequenced was CXCR5+ CD38+ circulating T follicular helper cells from blood, taken on the day of influenza vaccination. The subset here: circulating Tfh, non-naive CD4+CXCR5+PD-1+ (ICOS+CD38+ or ICOS-CD38-). The TCR comes from an adult who received the influenza vaccine. For the CDR3, the DNA is TGTGCCAGCAGTTTGGTCGGCACTGAAGCTTTCTTT. Translation: CASSLVGTEAFF.